This entry concerns a single T cell receptor beta chain. What it binds is not known. The sample originates from a study of neurological immune-mediated disorders. The time point is: longitudinal time-point 2. A total of 2 million PBMCs stored at -80 degrees C provided the unsorted libraries. TCRdb analysed the 5' RACE reads with MiXCR anew, one entry per CDR3 protein. This sample carries approximately 85,000 distinct CDR3 sequences, around 14% of them seen once, and the ten largest clones take roughly 4.8%. Germline V gene lookup returns CDR1 LGHDT and CDR2 YNNKEL (reference sequence). The junction had 0 bases not matched to a gene; V was cut back by 1 base and J by 4 bases. This CDR3 comprises 13 residues. General study results and limits: None of the CDR3 amino acid sequences of expanded clones were shared across subjects, and this suggested private repertoires in all groups.

This TCR was recovered from a female donor with HTLV-1-associated myelopathy (HAM/TSP). Sequenced sample: PBMCs. The chain employs TRBV3-1 and TRBJ1-1; 7 nucleotides align to TRBD1. The DNA of the CDR3 is TGTGCCAGCAGCCAAGCAGGGGGCACTGAAGCTTTCTTT. As protein: CASSQAGGTEAFF.